One TCR beta chain is described in this entry. The CDR3 runs 14 residues. Per the germline V gene, CDR1 is SGHDT and CDR2 is YYEEEE. Trimming removed 1 base from V and 4 bases from J, with 9 bases in between. Sequenced by immunoSEQ multiplex PCR; TCRdb stores in-frame clones only, minus some. The profile shows roughly 70,000 clones, about four fifths of them singletons. This sample is drawn from a study of T cell responses to AZD1222 COVID-19 vaccine. The chain joins TRBV5-6 to TRBJ1-3, with TRBD1 as a possible D gene (5 bases). Material: peripheral blood, obtained 28 days after the second AZD1222 dose. The sequence derives from an adult who received the AZD1222 COVID-19 vaccine. CDR3 DNA sequence: TGTGCCAGCAGCTTGCCGGGACTCGGAAACACCATATATTTT. Amino acids: CASSLPGLGNTIYF.